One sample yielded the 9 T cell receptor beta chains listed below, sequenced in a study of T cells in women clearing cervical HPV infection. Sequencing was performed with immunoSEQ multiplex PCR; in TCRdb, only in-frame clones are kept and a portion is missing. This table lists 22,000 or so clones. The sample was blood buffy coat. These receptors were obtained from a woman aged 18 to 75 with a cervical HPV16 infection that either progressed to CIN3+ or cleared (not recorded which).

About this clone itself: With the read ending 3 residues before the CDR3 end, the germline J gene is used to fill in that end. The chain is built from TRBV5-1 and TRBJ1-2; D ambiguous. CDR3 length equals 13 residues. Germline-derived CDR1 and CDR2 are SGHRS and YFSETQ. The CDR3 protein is CASSLGQDRGYTF. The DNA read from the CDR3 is TGCGCCAGCAGCTTGGGCCAGGATCGGGGC. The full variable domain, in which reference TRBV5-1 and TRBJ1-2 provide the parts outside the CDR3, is KAGVTQTPRYLIKTRGQQVTLSCSPISGHRSVSWYQQTPGQGLQFLFEYFSETQRNKGNFPGRFSGRQFSNSRSEMNVSTLELGDSALYLCASSLGQDRGYTFGSGTRLTVV.

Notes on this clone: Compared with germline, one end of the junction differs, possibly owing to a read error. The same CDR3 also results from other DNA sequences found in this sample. CDR3 DNA, as far as it was read: TGTGCCTGGAGTGTCCTTCCATCGTTGGGGCTCTCTGGAAACACG. Encoded protein: CAWSVLPSLGLSGNT. The entire CDR3 sequence reads CAWSVLPSLGLSGNTIYF. This chain connects TRBV30 to TRBJ1-3, with D perhaps TRBD1 (5 bases). The read ends 3 residues early relative to the CDR3; the germline J gene fills the gap. The CDR3 spans 18 residues. Germline CDR1 reads GTSNPN; CDR2 reads SVGIG (reference sequence). Full variable domain (remainder filled in from reference TRBV30 and TRBJ1-3): SQTIHQWPATLVQPVGSPLSLECTVEGTSNPNLYWYRQAAGRGLQLLFYSVGIGQISSEVPQNLSASRPQDRQFILSSKKLLLSDSGFYLCAWSVLPSLGLSGNTIYFGEGSWLTVV.

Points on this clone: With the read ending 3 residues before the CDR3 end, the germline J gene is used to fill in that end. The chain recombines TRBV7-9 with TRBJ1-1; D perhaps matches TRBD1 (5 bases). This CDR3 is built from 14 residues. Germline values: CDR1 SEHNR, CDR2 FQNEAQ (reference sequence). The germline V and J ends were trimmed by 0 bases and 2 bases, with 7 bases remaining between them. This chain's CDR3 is CASSLARGNTEAFF. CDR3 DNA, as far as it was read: TGTGCCAGCAGCTTAGCGAGGGGTAACACTGAA.

The CDR3 bases that were read are TGTGCCAGCAGCCGATCTGGACAGGGGGCGACCGGGGAG. Its protein is CASSRSGQGATGE. The whole CDR3 sequence reads CASSRSGQGATGELFF. This rearrangement joins TRBV7-3 to TRBJ2-2; 11 bases agree with TRBD1. Sequencing ends 3 residues short of the CDR3 end; the germline J gene provides the rest. The ends lost 5 bases at V and 5 bases at J; junction bases unmatched: 7. From germline, CDR1 is SGHTA and CDR2 FQGTGA. The CDR3 covers 16 residues.

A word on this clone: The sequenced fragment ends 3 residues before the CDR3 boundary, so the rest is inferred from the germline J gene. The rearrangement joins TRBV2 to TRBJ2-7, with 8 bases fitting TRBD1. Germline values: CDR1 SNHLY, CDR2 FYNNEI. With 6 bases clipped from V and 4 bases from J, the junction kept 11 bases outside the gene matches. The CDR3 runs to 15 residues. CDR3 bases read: TGTGCCAGCAGAAACACAGGGGGGCTTAGGTACGAG. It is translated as CASRNTGGLRYE. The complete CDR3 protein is CASRNTGGLRYEQYF.

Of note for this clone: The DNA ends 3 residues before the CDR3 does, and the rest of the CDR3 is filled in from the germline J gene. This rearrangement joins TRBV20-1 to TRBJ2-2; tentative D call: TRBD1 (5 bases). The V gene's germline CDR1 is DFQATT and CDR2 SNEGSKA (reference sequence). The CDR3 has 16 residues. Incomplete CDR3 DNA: TGCAGTGCTAGCGACACGCAGAGCTCTGGGGCCAACGTG. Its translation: CSASDTQSSGANV. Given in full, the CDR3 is CSASDTQSSGANVLFF.

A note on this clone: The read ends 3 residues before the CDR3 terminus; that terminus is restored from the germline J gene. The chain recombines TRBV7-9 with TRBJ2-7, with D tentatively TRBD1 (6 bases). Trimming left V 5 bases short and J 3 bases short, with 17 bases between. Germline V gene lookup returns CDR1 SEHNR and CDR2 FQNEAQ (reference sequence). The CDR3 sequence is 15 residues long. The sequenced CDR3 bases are TGTGCCAGCAGCCCTGCGTTAGGACAGAACTACGAG. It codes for CASSPALGQNYE. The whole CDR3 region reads CASSPALGQNYEQYF.

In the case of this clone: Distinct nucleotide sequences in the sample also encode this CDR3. The CDR3 protein is CAISDSGANTDTQYF. The CDR3 DNA, read in part, is TGTGCCATCAGCGACAGCGGGGCCAACACAGATACG. The chain has TRBV10-3 and TRBJ2-3, with 7 bases lining up with TRBD2. The observed sequence ends 3 residues before the CDR3 terminus, with the missing tail filled in from the germline J gene. The CDR3 spans 15 residues. V shed 6 bases and J 2 bases; nucleotides not matched to a gene: 8. Germline values: CDR1 ENHRY, CDR2 SYGVKD.

The CDR3 region is CASSPFRDRGLYDYTF. The part of the CDR3 DNA that was read is TGTGCCAGCTCACCCTTCCGGGACAGGGGACTTTACGAC. J is TRBJ1-2 and V is TRBV18; 10 nucleotides match TRBD1. Read sequence stops 3 residues before the CDR3 end, and the germline J gene provides the missing end. The germline V gene encodes CDR1 KGHSH and CDR2 LQKENI. The CDR3 length is 16 residues.